The rows below give T cell receptor beta chains drawn from one sample of a study of T-cell reconstitution after alpha-beta-depleted transplantation in children. TCRdb re-called the PCR reads with MiXCR, one entry per CDR3 protein. Seen here are about 130,000 distinct CDR3 sequences, about 9.9% observed once, and the top ten hold less than 25%. The material was PBMCs, mostly from graft donor cells, obtained 180 days after TCRalphabeta/CD19-depleted stem cell transplant. The receptor set was obtained from a girl under three years old who had a stem cell transplant for combined immunodeficiency, so the T cells may come from the graft donor. The conserved cysteine and the conserved F or W are not part of the CDR3 here. A D gene is named only where the DNA matches it firmly.

ASSDYRAPQETQY	TRBJ2-5	-	TRBV7-8
AISERNGEAF	TRBJ1-1	-	TRBV10-3
ASSQVRVETQY	TRBJ2-5	-	TRBV3-1
ASSTRTSGGGYEQY	TRBJ2-7	TRBD2	TRBV6-5
SVGTLYLETQY	TRBJ2-5	-	TRBV29-1
SARDISRAEPGSYEQY	TRBJ2-7	-	TRBV20-1
ASSLYRGYNNQPQH	TRBJ1-5	TRBD1	TRBV7-9
SAIPVSSYNEQF	TRBJ2-1	-	TRBV20-1
ASSFNPGAADTQY	TRBJ2-3	-	TRBV7-8
ASNLAGGPETQY	TRBJ2-5	TRBD2	TRBV7-2
ASRGSLAKNIQY	TRBJ2-4	-	TRBV6-5
SASRAYGYT	TRBJ1-2	-	TRBV20-1
SVTEGDTGELF	TRBJ2-2	-	TRBV29-1
ASSLEVNTEAF	TRBJ1-1	-	TRBV7-6
ASSWSGSFPYVQY	TRBJ2-7	TRBD2	TRBV5-1
ASSLSQAQETQY	TRBJ2-5	-	TRBV5-1
ASSLEWDRGSEQY	TRBJ2-7	TRBD1	TRBV13
ASSSRDRGTEAF	TRBJ1-1	TRBD1	TRBV5-6
ASRPGQNTDTQY	TRBJ2-3	-	TRBV11-3
ASSPRRIGFGGEQY	TRBJ2-7	-	TRBV7-9
ATSENTGELF	TRBJ2-2	-	TRBV24-1
SVLGGAPGYEQY	TRBJ2-7	-	TRBV29-1
ASSLTGFWTSGRVEYEQY	TRBJ2-7	TRBD2	TRBV11-1
SASRYSSDYNEQF	TRBJ2-1	-	TRBV20-1
ASSYGPGGFAYNEQF	TRBJ2-1	TRBD2	TRBV6-5
ASSWGSGVYEQY	TRBJ2-7	-	TRBV5-5
ASSLRSNTEAF	TRBJ1-1	-	TRBV12-3/TRBV12-4
SVVSPRGDPKLWNEQF	TRBJ2-1	-	TRBV29-1
ASSPFSGAGTDTQY	TRBJ2-3	-	TRBV5-1
AIRAGDTDTQY	TRBJ2-3	TRBD2	TRBV10-3
ASRYRGQETQY	TRBJ2-5	TRBD1	TRBV7-9
ASSLWGSHEKLF	TRBJ1-4	-	TRBV5-6
SAGTSGRGSYEQY	TRBJ2-7	TRBD2	TRBV20-1
ASAPTSPNYGYT	TRBJ1-2	-	TRBV5-1
AISPRENHEQY	TRBJ2-7	-	TRBV10-3
ASSSTGYRTYEQY	TRBJ2-7	-	TRBV12-3/TRBV12-4
ASSGDRAYEQY	TRBJ2-7	TRBD1	TRBV5-5
SVEGNTDTQY	TRBJ2-3	-	TRBV29-1
SASPGQLNTEAF	TRBJ1-1	TRBD1	TRBV20-1
SARAYGTGDLRGYEQY	TRBJ2-7	TRBD1	TRBV20-1
ASSYSAENTGELF	TRBJ2-2	-	TRBV6-5
ASSLAILYGYT	TRBJ1-2	-	TRBV7-2
ASSSNRVAKNIQY	TRBJ2-4	-	TRBV7-2
ASSPGQDYGYT	TRBJ1-2	TRBD1	TRBV7-2
ASSRIRGQGGEQY	TRBJ2-7	TRBD1	TRBV5-1
ASSPSSGANNEQF	TRBJ2-1	TRBD2	TRBV7-9
ASSPGQGEAF	TRBJ1-1	TRBD1	TRBV18
ASRRDRAYEQY	TRBJ2-7	-	TRBV6-5
SAREVLGTSGSFQETQY	TRBJ2-5	TRBD2	TRBV20-1
ASSPDRERSYT	TRBJ1-2	TRBD1	TRBV7-2
SAKLGYGYT	TRBJ1-2	-	TRBV20-1
ASSFGYLGPNEQF	TRBJ2-1	-	TRBV5-5
SVVGGRMNTEAF	TRBJ1-1	-	TRBV29-1